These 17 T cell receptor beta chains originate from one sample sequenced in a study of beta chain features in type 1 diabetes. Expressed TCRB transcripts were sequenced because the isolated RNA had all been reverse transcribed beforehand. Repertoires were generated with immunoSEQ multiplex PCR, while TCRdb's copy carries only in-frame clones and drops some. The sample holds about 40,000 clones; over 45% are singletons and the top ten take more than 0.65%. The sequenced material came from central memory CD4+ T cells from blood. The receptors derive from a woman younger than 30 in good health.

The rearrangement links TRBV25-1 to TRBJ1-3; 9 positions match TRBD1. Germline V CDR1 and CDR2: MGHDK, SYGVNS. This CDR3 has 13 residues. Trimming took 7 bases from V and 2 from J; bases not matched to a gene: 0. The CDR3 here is CASNRGPGNTIYF. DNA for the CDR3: TGTGCCAGCAACAGGGGGCCTGGAAACACCATATATTTT. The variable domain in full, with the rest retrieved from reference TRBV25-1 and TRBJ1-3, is EADIYQTPRYLVIGTGKKITLECSQTMGHDKMYWYQQDPGMELHLIHYSYGVNSTEKGDLSSESTVSRIRTEHFPLTLESARPSHTSQYLCASNRGPGNTIYFGEGSWLTVV.

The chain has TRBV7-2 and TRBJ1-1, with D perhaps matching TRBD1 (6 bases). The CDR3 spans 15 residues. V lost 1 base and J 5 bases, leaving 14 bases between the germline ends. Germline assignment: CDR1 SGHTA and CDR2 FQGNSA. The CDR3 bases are TGTGCCAGCAGCTTAGGGTTGGGGGGGCGAACTGAAGCTTTCTTT. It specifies CASSLGLGGRTEAFF.

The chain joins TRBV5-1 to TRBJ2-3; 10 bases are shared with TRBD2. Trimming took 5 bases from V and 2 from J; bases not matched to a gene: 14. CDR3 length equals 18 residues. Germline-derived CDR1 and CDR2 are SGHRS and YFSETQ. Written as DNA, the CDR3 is TGCGCCAGCAGACCCGCTTTCGGACTAGCGGTTCCCACAGATACGCAGTATTTT. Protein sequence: CASRPAFGLAVPTDTQYF.

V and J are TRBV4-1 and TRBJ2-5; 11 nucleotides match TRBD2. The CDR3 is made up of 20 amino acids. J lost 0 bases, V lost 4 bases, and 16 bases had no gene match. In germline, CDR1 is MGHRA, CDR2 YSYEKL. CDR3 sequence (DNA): TGCGCCAGCAGCCTCTATGACCTAGCGGGAGGTAGTACGGACCAAGAGACCCAGTACTTC. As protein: CASSLYDLAGGSTDQETQYF.

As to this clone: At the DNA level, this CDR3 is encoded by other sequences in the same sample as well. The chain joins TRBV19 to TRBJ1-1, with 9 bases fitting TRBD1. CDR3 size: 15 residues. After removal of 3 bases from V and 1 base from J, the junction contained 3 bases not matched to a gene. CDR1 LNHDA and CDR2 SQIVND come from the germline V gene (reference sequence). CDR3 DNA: TGTGCCAGTAGTATTAGGGGACAGGGGAACACTGAAGCTTTCTTT. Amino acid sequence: CASSIRGQGNTEAFF.

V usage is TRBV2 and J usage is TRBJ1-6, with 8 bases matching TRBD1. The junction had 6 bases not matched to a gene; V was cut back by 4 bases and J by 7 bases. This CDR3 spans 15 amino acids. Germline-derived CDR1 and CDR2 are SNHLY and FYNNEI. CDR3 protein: CASSGRQGRNSPLHF. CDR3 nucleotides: TGTGCCAGCAGTGGTCGACAGGGGCGGAATTCACCCCTCCACTTT. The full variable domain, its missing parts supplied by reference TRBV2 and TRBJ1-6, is EPEVTQTPSHQVTQMGQEVILRCVPISNHLYFYWYRQILGQKVEFLVSFYNNEISEKSEIFDDQFSVERPDGSNFTLKIRSTKLEDSAMYFCASSGRQGRNSPLHFGNGTRLTVT.

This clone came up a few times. As DNA, the CDR3 is TGTGCCAGCAGGCGGGATAGCAATCAGCCCCAGCATTTT. It yields the protein CASRRDSNQPQHF. The chain joins TRBV2 to TRBJ1-5; D not certain. The CDR3 has 13 residues. V shed 6 bases and J shed 0 bases, with 6 bases lying between them. CDR1 is SNHLY and CDR2 is FYNNEI in the germline V gene.

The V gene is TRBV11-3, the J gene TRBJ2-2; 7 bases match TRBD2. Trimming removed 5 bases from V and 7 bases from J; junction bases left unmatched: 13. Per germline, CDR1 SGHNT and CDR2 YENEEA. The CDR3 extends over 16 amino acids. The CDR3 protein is CASSEESGTGSGELFF. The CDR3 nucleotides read TGTGCCAGCAGCGAAGAAAGCGGGACTGGTAGCGGGGAGCTGTTTTTT.

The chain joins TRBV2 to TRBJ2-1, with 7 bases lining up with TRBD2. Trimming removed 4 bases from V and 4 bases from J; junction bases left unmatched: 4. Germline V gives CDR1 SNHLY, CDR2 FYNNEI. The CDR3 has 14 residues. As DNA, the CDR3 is TGTGCCAGCAGTGGGCTAGCGGATTACAATGAGCAGTTCTTC. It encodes CASSGLADYNEQFF.

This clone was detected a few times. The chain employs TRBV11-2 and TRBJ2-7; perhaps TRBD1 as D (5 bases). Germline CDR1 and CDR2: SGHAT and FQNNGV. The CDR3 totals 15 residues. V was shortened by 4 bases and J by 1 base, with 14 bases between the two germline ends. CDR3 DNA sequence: TGTGCCAGCAGCTCCTCCCAGGGATCGTCCTACGAGCAGTACTTC. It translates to CASSSSQGSSYEQYF.

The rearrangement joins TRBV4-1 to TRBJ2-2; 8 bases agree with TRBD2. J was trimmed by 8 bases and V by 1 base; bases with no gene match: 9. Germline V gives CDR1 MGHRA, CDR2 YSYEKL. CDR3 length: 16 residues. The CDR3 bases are TGCGCCAGCAGCCAAGTACCTAGCGGGCTAGGGGGGGAGCTGTTTTTT. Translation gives CASSQVPSGLGGELFF.

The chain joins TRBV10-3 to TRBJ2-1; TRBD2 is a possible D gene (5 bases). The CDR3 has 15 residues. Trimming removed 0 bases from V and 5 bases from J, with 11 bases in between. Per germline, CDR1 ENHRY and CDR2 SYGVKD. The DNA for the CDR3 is TGTGCCATCAGTGAGTCGATGACGGGAAACAATGAGCAGTTCTTC. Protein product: CAISESMTGNNEQFF.

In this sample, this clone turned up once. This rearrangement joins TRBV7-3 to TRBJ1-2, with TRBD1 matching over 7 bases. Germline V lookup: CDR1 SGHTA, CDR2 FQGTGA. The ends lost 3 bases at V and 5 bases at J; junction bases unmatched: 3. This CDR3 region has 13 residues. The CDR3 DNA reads TGTGCCAGCAGCTTGGGACAGCAATATGGCTACACCTTC. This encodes CASSLGQQYGYTF.

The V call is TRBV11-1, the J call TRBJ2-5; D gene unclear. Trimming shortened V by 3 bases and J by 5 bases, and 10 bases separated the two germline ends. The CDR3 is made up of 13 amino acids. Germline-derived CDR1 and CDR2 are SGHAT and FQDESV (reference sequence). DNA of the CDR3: TGTGCCAGCAGCTTCGGGTCGACGGAGACCCAGTACTTC. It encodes CASSFGSTETQYF.

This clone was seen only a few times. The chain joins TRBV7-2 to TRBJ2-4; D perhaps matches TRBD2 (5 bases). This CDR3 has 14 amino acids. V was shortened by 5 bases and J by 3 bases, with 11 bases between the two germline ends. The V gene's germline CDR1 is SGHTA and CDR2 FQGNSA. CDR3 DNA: TGTGCCAGCAGCCGGAGCGGAGTCAAAAACATTCAGTACTTC. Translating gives CASSRSGVKNIQYF.

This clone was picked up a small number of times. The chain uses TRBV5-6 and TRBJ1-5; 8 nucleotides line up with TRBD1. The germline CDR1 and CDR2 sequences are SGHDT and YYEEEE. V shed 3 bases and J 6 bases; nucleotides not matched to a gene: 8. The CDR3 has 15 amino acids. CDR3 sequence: CASSSRTGWSQPQHF. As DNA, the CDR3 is TGTGCCAGCAGCTCCCGGACAGGGTGGAGTCAGCCCCAGCATTTT.

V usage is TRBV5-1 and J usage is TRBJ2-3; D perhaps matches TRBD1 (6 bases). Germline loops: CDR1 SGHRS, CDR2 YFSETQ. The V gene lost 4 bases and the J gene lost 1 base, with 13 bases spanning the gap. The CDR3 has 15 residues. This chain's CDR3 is CASSPGVLGTDTQYF. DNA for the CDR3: TGCGCCAGCAGCCCAGGGGTCTTGGGCACAGATACGCAGTATTTT. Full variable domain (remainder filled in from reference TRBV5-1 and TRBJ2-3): KAGVTQTPRYLIKTRGQQVTLSCSPISGHRSVSWYQQTPGQGLQFLFEYFSETQRNKGNFPGRFSGRQFSNSRSEMNVSTLELGDSALYLCASSPGVLGTDTQYFGPGTRLTVL.